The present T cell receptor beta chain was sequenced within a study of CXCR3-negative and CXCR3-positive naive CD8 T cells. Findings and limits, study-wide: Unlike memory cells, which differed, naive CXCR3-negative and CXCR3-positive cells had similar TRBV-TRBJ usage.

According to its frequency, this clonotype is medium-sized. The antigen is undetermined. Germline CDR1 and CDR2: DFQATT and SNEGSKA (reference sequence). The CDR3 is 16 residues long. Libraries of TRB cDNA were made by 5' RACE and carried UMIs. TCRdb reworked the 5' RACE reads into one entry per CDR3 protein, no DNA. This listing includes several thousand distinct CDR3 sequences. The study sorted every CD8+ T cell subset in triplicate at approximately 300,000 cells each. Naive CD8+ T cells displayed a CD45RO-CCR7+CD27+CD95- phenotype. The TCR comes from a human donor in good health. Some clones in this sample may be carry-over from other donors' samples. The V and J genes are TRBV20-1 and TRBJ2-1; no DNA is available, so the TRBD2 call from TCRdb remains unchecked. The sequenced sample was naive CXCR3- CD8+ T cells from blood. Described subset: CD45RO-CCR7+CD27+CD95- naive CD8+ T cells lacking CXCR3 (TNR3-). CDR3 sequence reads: CSAGRIPGGSYNEQFF.